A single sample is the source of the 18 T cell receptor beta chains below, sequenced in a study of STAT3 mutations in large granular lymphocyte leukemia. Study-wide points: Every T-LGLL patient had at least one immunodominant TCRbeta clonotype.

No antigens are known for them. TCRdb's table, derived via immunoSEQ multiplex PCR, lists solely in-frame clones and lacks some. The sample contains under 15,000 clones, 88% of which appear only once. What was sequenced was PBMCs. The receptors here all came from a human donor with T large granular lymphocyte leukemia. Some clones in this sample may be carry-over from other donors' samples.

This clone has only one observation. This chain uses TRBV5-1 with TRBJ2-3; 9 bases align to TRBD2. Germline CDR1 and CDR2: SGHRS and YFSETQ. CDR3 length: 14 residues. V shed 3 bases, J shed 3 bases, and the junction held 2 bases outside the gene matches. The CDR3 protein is CASSSGLATDTQYF. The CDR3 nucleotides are TGCGCCAGCAGCTCGGGACTAGCAACAGATACGCAGTATTTT.

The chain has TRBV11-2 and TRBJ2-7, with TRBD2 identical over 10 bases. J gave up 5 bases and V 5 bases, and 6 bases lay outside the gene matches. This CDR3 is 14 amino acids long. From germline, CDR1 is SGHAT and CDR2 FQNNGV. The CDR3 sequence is CASSPSGGGHEQYV. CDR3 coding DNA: TGTGCCAGCAGCCCTAGCGGGGGCGGACACGAGCAGTACGTC.

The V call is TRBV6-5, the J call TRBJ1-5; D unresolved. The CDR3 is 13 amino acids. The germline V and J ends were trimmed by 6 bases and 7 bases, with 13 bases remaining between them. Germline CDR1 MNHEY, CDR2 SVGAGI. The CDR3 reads CASRADEIQPQHF. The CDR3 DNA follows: TGTGCCAGCAGGGCAGATGAGATCCAGCCCCAGCATTTT.

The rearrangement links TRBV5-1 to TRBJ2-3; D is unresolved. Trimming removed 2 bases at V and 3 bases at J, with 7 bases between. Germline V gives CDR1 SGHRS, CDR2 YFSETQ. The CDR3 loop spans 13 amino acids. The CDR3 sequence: CASSLSQTDTQYF. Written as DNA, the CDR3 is TGCGCCAGCAGCTTATCTCAAACAGATACGCAGTATTTT.

The CDR3 DNA reads TGCAGCGTTGAAGGGGGTGGAGCGGGAGGGCCGAGAGCCTACAATGAGCAGTTCTTC. This encodes CSVEGGGAGGPRAYNEQFF. V is TRBV29-1 and J is TRBJ2-1; TRBD2 matches at 10 bases. V shed 1 base, J shed 2 bases, and the junction held 14 bases outside the gene matches. The germline CDR1 and CDR2 sequences are SQVTM and ANQGSEA. This CDR3 is built from 19 residues.

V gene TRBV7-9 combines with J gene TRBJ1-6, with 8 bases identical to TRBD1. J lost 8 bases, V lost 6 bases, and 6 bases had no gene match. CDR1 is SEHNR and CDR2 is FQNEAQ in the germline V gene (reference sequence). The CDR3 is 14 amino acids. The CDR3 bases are TGTGCCAGCAGTCAGACGACAGGGGATTCACCCCTCCACTTT. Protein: CASSQTTGDSPLHF.

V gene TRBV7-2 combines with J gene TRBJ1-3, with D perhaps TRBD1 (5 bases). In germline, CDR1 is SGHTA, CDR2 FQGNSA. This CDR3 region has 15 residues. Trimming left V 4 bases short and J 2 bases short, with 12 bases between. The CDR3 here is CASSWGGNPGNTIYF. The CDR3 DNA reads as TGTGCCAGCAGCTGGGGGGGAAACCCTGGAAACACCATATATTTT. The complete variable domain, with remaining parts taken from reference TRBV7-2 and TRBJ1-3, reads GAGVSQSPSNKVTEKGKDVELRCDPISGHTALYWYRQSLGQGLEFLIYFQGNSAPDKSGLPSDRFSAERTGGSVSTLTIQRTQQEDSAVYLCASSWGGNPGNTIYFGEGSWLTVV.

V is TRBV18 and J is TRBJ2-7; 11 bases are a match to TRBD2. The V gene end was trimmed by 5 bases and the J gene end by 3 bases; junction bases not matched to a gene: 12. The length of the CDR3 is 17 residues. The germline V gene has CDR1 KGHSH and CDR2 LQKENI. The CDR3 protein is CASSSRPGTSGYYEQYF. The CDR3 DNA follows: TGTGCCAGCTCAAGTCGGCCCGGGACTAGCGGTTACTACGAGCAGTACTTC.

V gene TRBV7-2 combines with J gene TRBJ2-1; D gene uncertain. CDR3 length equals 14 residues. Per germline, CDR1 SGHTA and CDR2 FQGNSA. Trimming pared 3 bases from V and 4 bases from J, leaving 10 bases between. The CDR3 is CASSLDPRYNEQFF. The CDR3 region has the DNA TGTGCCAGCAGCTTGGACCCGCGGTACAATGAGCAGTTCTTC.

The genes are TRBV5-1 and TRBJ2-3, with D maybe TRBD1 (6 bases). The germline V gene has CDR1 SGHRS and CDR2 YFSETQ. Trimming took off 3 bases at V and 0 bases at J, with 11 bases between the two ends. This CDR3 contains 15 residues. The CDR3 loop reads CASSWPRGSTDTQYF. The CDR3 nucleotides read TGCGCCAGCAGCTGGCCCAGGGGTAGCACAGATACGCAGTATTTT.

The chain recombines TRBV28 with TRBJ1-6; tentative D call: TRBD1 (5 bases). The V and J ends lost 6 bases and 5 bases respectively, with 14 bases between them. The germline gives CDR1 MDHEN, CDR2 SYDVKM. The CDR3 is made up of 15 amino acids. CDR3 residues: CASRRQRRDNSPLHF. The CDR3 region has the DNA TGTGCCAGCAGGCGACAGAGACGAGATAATTCACCCCTCCACTTT.

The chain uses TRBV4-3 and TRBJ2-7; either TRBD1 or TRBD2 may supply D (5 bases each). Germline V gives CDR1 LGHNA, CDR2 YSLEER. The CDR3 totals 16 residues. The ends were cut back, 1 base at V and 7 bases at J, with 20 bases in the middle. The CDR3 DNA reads TGCGCCAGCAGCCAAGGATTGGGGGACCCTGAGGGGGAGCAGTACTTC. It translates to CASSQGLGDPEGEQYF.

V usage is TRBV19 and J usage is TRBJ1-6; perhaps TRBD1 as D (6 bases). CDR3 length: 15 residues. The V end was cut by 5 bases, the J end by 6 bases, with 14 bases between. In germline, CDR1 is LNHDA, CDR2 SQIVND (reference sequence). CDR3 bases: TGTGCCAGTAGTCCCCAGGACAGCTCTAATTCACCCCTCCACTTT. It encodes CASSPQDSSNSPLHF.

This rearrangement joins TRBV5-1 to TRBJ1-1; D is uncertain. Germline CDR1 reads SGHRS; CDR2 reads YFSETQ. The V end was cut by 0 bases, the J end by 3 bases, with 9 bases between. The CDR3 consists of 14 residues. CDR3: CASSLGGGYTEAFF. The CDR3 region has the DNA TGCGCCAGCAGCTTGGGAGGTGGCTACACTGAAGCTTTCTTT.

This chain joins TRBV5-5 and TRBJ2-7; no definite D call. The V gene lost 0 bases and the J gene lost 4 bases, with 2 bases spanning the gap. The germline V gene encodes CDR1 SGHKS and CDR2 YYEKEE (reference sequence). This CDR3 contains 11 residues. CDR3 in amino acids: CASSLGYEQYV. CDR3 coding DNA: TGTGCCAGCAGCTTGGGGTACGAGCAGTACGTC.

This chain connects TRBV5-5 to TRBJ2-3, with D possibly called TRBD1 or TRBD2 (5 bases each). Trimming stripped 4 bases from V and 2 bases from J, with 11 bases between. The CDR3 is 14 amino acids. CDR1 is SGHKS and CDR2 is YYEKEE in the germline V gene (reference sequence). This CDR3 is CASSRDGLTDTQYF. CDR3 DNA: TGTGCCAGCAGCCGGGACGGCCTCACAGATACGCAGTATTTT.

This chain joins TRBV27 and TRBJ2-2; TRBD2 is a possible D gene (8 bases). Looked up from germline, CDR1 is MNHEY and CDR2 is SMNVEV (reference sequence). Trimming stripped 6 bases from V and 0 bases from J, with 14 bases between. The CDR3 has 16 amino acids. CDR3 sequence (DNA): TGTGCCAGCAGGGGTAGCGGGACAGCGAACACCGGGGAGCTGTTTTTT. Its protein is CASRGSGTANTGELFF.

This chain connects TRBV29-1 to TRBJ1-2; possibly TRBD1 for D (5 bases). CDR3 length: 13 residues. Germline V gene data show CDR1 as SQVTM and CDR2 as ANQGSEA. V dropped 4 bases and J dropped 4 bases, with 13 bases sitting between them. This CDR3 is CSVGDGGGYGYTF. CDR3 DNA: TGCAGCGTTGGGGACGGTGGAGGCTATGGCTACACCTTC.